Presented here are 22 T cell receptor beta chains from one specimen sequenced in a study of T-cell reconstitution after alpha-beta-depleted transplantation in children. Molecular barcoding with unique molecular identifiers was used for the TCRbeta library. Using its own MiXCR run on the PCR reads, TCRdb lists one record per CDR3 protein. The profile covers 550,000 to 800,000 distinct CDR3 sequences, with about an eighth appearing a single time and around 0.76% taken by the ten largest. The source was PBMCs, collected before TCRalphabeta/CD19-depleted stem cell transplant. Receptors were obtained from a girl aged 2 to 9 with congenital amegakaryocytic thrombocytopenia, due to receive a stem cell transplant.

This clonotype was detected ten times or more. This chain links TRBV20-1 with TRBJ1-5; D is unresolved. The CDR3 loop spans 12 amino acids. V dropped 0 bases and J dropped 7 bases, with 7 bases sitting between them. The germline CDR1 and CDR2 sequences are DFQATT and SNEGSKA (reference sequence). The CDR3 nucleotides read TGCAGTGCTAGAGAATATACGCAGCCCCAGCATTTT. The encoded protein is CSAREYTQPQHF.

Concerning this clonotype: A much larger clone is a single base away; this may be a read error. This chain links TRBV29-1 with TRBJ2-3; TRBD2 is a possible D gene (7 bases). The V end was cut by 3 bases, the J end by 4 bases, with 14 bases between. The CDR3 runs to 14 residues. The germline V gene encodes CDR1 SQVTM and CDR2 ANQGSEA. CDR3 sequence (DNA): TGCAGCGTTGACAAGAGGGGGGGCTCAGATACGCAGTATTTT. This gives the protein CSVDKRGGSDTQYF.

V and J are TRBV20-1 and TRBJ1-2, with D maybe TRBD1 (5 bases). The CDR3 loop spans 17 amino acids. Germline V gene lookup returns CDR1 DFQATT and CDR2 SNEGSKA (reference sequence). Trimming removed 6 bases from V and 7 bases from J, with 30 bases in between. The DNA for the CDR3 is TGCAGTGCCCACGGGCCGGGGGTAATCTGGGCCAGCGCTGGCTACACCTTC. Protein sequence: CSAHGPGVIWASAGYTF.

The gene calls are TRBV5-1 and TRBJ2-3; TRBD1 or TRBD2 may be the D gene (5 bases each). Trimming took 4 bases from V and 2 from J, leaving 26 bases between them. Germline lookup yields CDR1 SGHRS and CDR2 YFSETQ. The length of the CDR3 is 19 residues. The chain's CDR3 is CASSTPRDQVTGPTDTQYF. The DNA for the CDR3 is TGCGCCAGCAGCACACCCAGGGACCAGGTTACGGGTCCCACAGATACGCAGTATTTT.

A word on this clonotype: A much larger clone is a single base away; this may be a read error. This chain links TRBV5-1 with TRBJ2-3; no firm D call. Looked up from germline, CDR1 is SGHRS and CDR2 is YFSETQ. The V end lost 7 bases, the J end lost 1 base, and 13 bases lay between the germline ends. The CDR3 is made up of 14 amino acids. The CDR3 spells CASAPGWGTDTQYF. The CDR3 nucleotides read TGCGCCAGCGCCCCGGGTTGGGGCACAGATACGCAGTATTTT.

The V and J genes are TRBV7-9 and TRBJ1-4; D is possibly TRBD1 (5 bases). V lost 4 bases and J lost 7, with 13 bases in between. Germline CDR1 and CDR2: SEHNR and FQNEAQ (reference sequence). CDR3 length: 14 residues. CDR3: CASSSESRGEKLFF. For the CDR3, the DNA is TGTGCCAGCAGCTCGGAGTCAAGGGGTGAAAAACTGTTTTTT.

The sample holds a few counts of this clonotype. This chain joins TRBV5-1 and TRBJ2-5; D may correspond to TRBD1 or TRBD2 (5 bases each). The germline V gene has CDR1 SGHRS and CDR2 YFSETQ. The CDR3 length is 14 residues. V lost 0 bases, J lost 5 bases, and 11 bases lay in between. The CDR3, as DNA: TGCGCCAGCAGCTTGGCAACATGGGGGGAGACCCAGTACTTC. As protein: CASSLATWGETQYF.

The V call is TRBV5-1, the J call TRBJ2-1, with TRBD2 identical over 8 bases. This CDR3 has 17 amino acids. CDR1 and CDR2 (germline): SGHRS, YFSETQ. V trimming: 3 bases; J trimming: 10 bases; junction bases outside the gene matches: 18. In nucleotides, the CDR3 is TGCGCCAGCAGCTCCCGGCTAGCGGGTCTCCTTACGGAAGAGCAGTTCTTC. Protein sequence: CASSSRLAGLLTEEQFF.

This clonotype was counted a few times. The chain recombines TRBV5-1 with TRBJ1-1; D is possibly TRBD1 (6 bases). Germline CDR1 and CDR2: SGHRS and YFSETQ. This CDR3 contains 12 residues. The V end lost 2 bases, the J end lost 9 bases, and 11 bases lay between the germline ends. The chain's CDR3 is CASSFFRGKAFF. The DNA for the CDR3 is TGCGCCAGCAGCTTTTTCAGGGGAAAAGCTTTCTTT.

This clonotype was found a few times. This sequence joins TRBV30 and TRBJ2-7; no clear D gene. Deletions cut 2 bases from V and 2 bases from J, with 10 bases between. The V gene's germline CDR1 is GTSNPN and CDR2 SVGIG (reference sequence). This CDR3 comprises 13 residues. CDR3 bases: TGTGCCTGGAGTCAAGGGCGGCCCTACGAGCAGTACTTC. Protein product: CAWSQGRPYEQYF.

This clonotype was counted many times. The V call is TRBV20-1, the J call TRBJ2-7; 10 bases align to TRBD2. V lost 3 bases to trimming and J lost 1 base; unmatched junction nucleotides: 9. This CDR3 spans 16 amino acids. In germline, CDR1 is DFQATT, CDR2 SNEGSKA (reference sequence). CDR3 in DNA: TGCAGTGCTAGTGGGCTAGCGGGAGTAAAATCCTACGAGCAGTACTTC. This gives the protein CSASGLAGVKSYEQYF.

This clonotype has only a few counts. The chain employs TRBV7-9 and TRBJ2-7, with 9 bases matching TRBD1. The CDR3 is 15 amino acids. The J segment lost 2 bases and the V segment lost 1 base, leaving 3 bases of the junction unmatched. From germline, CDR1 is SEHNR and CDR2 FQNEAQ (reference sequence). The CDR3 reads CASSLVGQGPYEQYF. In DNA form, the CDR3 reads TGTGCCAGCAGCTTAGTGGGACAGGGACCCTACGAGCAGTACTTC.

This clonotype appeared a few times. The chain links TRBV9 to TRBJ2-1; 9 bases are a match to TRBD1. Germline CDR1 and CDR2: SGDLS and YYNGEE. There are 14 residues in the CDR3. J gave up 10 bases and V 3 bases, and 8 bases lay outside the gene matches. The CDR3 DNA follows: TGTGCCAGCAGCGCCGGACAGGGGATAGGGGAGCAGTTCTTC. Translating it yields CASSAGQGIGEQFF.

The V call is TRBV28, the J call TRBJ2-3; 10 positions agree with TRBD1. CDR1 and CDR2 from the germline V gene are MDHEN and SYDVKM. The V segment lost 3 bases and the J segment 5 bases; nucleotides outside the gene matches: 5. The CDR3 loop spans 15 amino acids. In DNA, the CDR3 is TGTGCCAGCAGTTTTGACAGGGGGCGACTAGATACGCAGTATTTT. It translates to CASSFDRGRLDTQYF. Complete variable domain (other parts from reference TRBV28 and TRBJ2-3): DVKVTQSSRYLVKRTGEKVFLECVQDMDHENMFWYRQDPGLGLRLIYFSYDVKMKEKGDIPEGYSVSREKKERFSLILESASTNQTSMYLCASSFDRGRLDTQYFGPGTRLTVL.

This clonotype was found many times. The chain employs TRBV5-1 and TRBJ2-5, with TRBD2 matching over 9 bases. V was pared by 4 bases and J by 4 bases, with 8 bases of the junction left unmatched. There are 15 residues in the CDR3. Germline V gene sequence: CDR1 SGHRS, CDR2 YFSETQ. The CDR3 loop is CASSPLQAGGETQYF. The CDR3 DNA reads TGCGCCAGCAGCCCGCTGCAAGCGGGAGGAGAGACCCAGTACTTC. The full variable domain, rest sourced from reference TRBV5-1 and TRBJ2-5, is KAGVTQTPRYLIKTRGQQVTLSCSPISGHRSVSWYQQTPGQGLQFLFEYFSETQRNKGNFPGRFSGRQFSNSRSEMNVSTLELGDSALYLCASSPLQAGGETQYFGPGTRLLVL.

The gene calls are TRBV11-2 and TRBJ2-5; D gene unclear. From germline, CDR1 is SGHAT and CDR2 FQNNGV. This CDR3 spans 15 amino acids. Trimming took off 2 bases at V and 10 bases at J, with 20 bases between the two ends. The CDR3 nucleotides read TGTGCCAGCAGCTTACCCATGGAAGGAGTGGGTCACCAGTACTTC. This sequence encodes CASSLPMEGVGHQYF. Full variable domain (missing parts from reference TRBV11-2 and TRBJ2-5): EAGVAQSPRYKIIEKRQSVAFWCNPISGHATLYWYQQILGQGPKLLIQFQNNGVVDDSQLPKDRFSAERLKGVDSTLKIQPAKLEDSAVYLCASSLPMEGVGHQYFGPGTRLLVL.

This clonotype was seen at least ten times. V is TRBV12-5 and J is TRBJ1-4; unclear D gene. V was pared by 5 bases and J by 7 bases, with 11 bases between. Germline V gene sequence: CDR1 LGHNT, CDR2 FRNRAP. This CDR3 region has 13 residues. The CDR3 region is CASGNPDREKLFF. In DNA, the CDR3 is TGTGCTAGTGGTAATCCGGACCGTGAAAAACTGTTTTTT.

In this sample, this clonotype turned up many times. The chain is built from TRBV29-1 and TRBJ2-1; no clear D. Trimming removed 3 bases at V and 4 bases at J, with 7 bases between. The CDR3 spans 12 residues. CDR1 is SQVTM, CDR2 ANQGSEA, per germline. CDR3 sequence reads: CSVDTAYNEQFF. In DNA form, the CDR3 reads TGCAGCGTTGATACTGCATACAATGAGCAGTTCTTC.

The rearrangement uses TRBV3-1 and TRBJ2-2; the match to TRBD2 covers 8 bases. V lost 3 bases, J lost 4 bases, and 7 bases stayed unmatched. The CDR3 spans 16 residues. Per germline, CDR1 LGHDT and CDR2 YNNKEL (reference sequence). The CDR3 region is CASSHGREEFTGELFF. In DNA form, the CDR3 reads TGTGCCAGCAGCCATGGGCGGGAGGAGTTCACCGGGGAGCTGTTTTTT.

V gene TRBV29-1 combines with J gene TRBJ2-7, with D possibly being TRBD2 (5 bases). The CDR3 runs to 12 residues. With 3 bases removed from V and 3 bases from J, the gap between germline ends came to 9 bases. Looked up from germline, CDR1 is SQVTM and CDR2 is ANQGSEA. In nucleotides, the CDR3 is TGCAGCGTTGAGGGCAGCGGCTACGAGCAGTACTTC. Translated, it gives CSVEGSGYEQYF.

This clonotype was counted a few times. This chain uses TRBV5-1 with TRBJ2-4, with D maybe TRBD2 (7 bases). This CDR3 spans 15 amino acids. Trimming removed 4 bases at V and 6 bases at J, with 17 bases between. Germline-derived CDR1 and CDR2 are SGHRS and YFSETQ. DNA of the CDR3: TGCGCCAGCAGCGACCATCAGGCGGGGGCAAACATTCAGTACTTC. Amino acids: CASSDHQAGANIQYF.

Only a few counts were recorded for this clonotype. This chain joins TRBV5-1 and TRBJ2-7; possibly TRBD2 for D (5 bases). The V gene's germline CDR1 is SGHRS and CDR2 YFSETQ. This CDR3 has 16 amino acids. With 5 bases removed from V and 5 bases from J, the gap between germline ends came to 23 bases. The CDR3 loop is CASSREGPVVGNEQYF. The CDR3 DNA reads as TGCGCCAGCAGTCGAGAAGGGCCAGTAGTCGGGAACGAGCAGTACTTC. Together with reference TRBV5-1 and TRBJ2-7, the CDR3 gives the full variable domain: KAGVTQTPRYLIKTRGQQVTLSCSPISGHRSVSWYQQTPGQGLQFLFEYFSETQRNKGNFPGRFSGRQFSNSRSEMNVSTLELGDSALYLCASSREGPVVGNEQYFGPGTRLTVT.